This entry features one TCR beta chain sequence. Its cognate antigen is unknown. CDR1 and CDR2 from the germline V gene are SGHTA and FQGNSA. The ends were cut back, 5 bases at V and 5 bases at J, with 15 bases in the middle. The CDR3 is 14 amino acids. Only in-frame clones appear in the TCRdb table, and some are missing; sequencing was by immunoSEQ multiplex PCR. The sample includes 20,000 to 25,000 clones, about 90% of them seen just once. This entry is derived from a study of PD-1 blockade in classical Hodgkin lymphoma. The time point here: newly diagnosed, previously untreated cHL patient sample. By magnetic negative selection, CD4+ T cells were purified from thawed PBMCs. Acting as the comparison were PBMCs from newly diagnosed, untreated classical Hodgkin lymphoma. Regarding the study as a whole: Lower baseline TCR diversity was reported for newly diagnosed patients than for healthy donors. Prior therapy or disease activity may underlie the repertoire differences, whose causes remain undefined.

The genes are TRBV7-2 and TRBJ1-2; D is ambiguous. The material sequenced was CD4+ T cells from blood. This clonotype was sampled from a human donor with classical Hodgkin lymphoma. The CDR3: CASSPGQPLYGYTF. The CDR3 DNA follows: TGTGCCAGCAGCCCAGGCCAACCACTATATGGCTACACCTTC.